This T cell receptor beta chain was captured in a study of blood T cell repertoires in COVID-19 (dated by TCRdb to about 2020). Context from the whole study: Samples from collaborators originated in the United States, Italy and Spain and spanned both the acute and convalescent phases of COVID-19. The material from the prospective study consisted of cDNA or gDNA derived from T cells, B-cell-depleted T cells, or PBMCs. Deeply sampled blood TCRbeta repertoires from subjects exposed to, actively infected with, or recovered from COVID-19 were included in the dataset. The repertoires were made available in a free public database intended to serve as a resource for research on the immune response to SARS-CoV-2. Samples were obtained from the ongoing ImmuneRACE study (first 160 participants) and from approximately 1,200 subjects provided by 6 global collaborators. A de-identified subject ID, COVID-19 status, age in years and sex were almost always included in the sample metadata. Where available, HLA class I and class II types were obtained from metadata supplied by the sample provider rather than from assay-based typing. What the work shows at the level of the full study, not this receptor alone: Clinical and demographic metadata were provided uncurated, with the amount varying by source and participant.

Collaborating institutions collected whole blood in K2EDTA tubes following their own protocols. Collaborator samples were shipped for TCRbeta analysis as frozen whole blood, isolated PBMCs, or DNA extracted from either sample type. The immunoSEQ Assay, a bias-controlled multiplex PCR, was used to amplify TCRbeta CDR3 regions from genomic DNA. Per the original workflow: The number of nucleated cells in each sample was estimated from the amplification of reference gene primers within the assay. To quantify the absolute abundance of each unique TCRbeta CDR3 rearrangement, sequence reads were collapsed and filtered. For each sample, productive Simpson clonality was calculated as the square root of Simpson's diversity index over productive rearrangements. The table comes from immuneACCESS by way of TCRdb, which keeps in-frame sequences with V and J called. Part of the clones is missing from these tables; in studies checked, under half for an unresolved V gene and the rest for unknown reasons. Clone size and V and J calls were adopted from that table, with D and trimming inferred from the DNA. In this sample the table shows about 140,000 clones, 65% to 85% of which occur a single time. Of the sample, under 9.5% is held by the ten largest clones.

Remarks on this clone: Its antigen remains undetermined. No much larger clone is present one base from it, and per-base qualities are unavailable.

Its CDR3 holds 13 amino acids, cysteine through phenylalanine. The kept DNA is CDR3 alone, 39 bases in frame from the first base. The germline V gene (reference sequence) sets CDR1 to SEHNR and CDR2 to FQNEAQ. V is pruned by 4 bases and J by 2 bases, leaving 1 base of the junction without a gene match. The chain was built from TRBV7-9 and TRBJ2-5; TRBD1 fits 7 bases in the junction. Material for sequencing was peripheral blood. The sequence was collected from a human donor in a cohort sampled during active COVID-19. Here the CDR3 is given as CASSSRGQETQYF. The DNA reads TGTGCCAGCAGCTCCAGGGGGCAAGAGACCCAGTACTTC.